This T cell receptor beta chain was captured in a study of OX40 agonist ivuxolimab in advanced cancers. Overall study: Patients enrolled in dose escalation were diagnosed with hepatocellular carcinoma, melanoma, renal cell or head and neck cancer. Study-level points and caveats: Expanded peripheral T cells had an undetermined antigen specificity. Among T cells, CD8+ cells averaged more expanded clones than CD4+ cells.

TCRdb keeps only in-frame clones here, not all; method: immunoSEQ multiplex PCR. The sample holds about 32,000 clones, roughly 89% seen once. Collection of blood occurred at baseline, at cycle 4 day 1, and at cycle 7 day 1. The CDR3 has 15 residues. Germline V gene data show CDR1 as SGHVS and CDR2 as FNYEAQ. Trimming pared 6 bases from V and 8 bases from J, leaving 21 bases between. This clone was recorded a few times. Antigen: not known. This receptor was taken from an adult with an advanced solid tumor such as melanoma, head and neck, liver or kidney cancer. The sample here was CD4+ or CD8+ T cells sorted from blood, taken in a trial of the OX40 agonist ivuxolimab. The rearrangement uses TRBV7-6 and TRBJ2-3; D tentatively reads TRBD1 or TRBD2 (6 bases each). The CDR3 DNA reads TGTGCCAGCAGTTCCGGAGGGGGAAGAGTGGCTACGCAGTATTTT. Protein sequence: CASSSGGGRVATQYF.